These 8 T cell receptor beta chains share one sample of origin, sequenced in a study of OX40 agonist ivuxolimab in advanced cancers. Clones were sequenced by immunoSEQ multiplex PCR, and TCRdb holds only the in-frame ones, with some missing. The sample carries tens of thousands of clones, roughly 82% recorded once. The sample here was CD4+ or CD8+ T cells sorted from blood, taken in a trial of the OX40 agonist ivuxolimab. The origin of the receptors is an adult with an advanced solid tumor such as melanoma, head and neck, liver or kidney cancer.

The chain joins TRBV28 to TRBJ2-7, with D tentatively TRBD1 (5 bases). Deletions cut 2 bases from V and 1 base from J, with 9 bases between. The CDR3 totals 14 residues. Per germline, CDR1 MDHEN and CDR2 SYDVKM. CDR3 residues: CASSLKQGSYEQYF. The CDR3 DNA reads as TGTGCCAGCAGTTTAAAGCAGGGATCCTACGAGCAGTACTTC.

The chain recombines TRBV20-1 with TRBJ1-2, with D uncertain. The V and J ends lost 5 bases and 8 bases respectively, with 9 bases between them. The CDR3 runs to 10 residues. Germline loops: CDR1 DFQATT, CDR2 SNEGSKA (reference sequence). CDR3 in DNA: TGCAGTGCTCTCCAAGGCGGCTACACCTTC. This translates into CSALQGGYTF.

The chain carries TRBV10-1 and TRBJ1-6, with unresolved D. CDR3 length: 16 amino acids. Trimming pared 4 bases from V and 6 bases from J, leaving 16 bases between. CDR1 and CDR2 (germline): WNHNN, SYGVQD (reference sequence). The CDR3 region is CASSGGLDWLNSPLHF. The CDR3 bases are TGCGCCAGCAGTGGCGGTTTGGACTGGCTTAATTCACCCCTCCACTTT.

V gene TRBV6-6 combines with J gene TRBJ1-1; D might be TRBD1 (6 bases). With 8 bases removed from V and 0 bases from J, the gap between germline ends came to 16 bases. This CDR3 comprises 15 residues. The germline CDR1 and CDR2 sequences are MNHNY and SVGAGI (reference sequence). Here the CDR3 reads CASQGRVGMNTEAFF. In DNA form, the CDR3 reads TGTGCCAGCCAGGGGCGTGTCGGAATGAACACTGAAGCTTTCTTT.

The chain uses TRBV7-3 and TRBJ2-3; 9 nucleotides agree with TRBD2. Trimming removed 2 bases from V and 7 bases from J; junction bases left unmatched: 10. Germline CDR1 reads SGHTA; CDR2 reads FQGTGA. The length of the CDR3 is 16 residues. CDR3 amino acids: CASSLEFSGSPYTQYF. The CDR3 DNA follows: TGTGCCAGCAGCTTAGAGTTTAGCGGGAGCCCGTATACGCAGTATTTT. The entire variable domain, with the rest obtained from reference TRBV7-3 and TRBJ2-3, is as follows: GAGVSQTPSNKVTEKGKYVELRCDPISGHTALYWYRQSLGQGPEFLIYFQGTGAADDSGLPNDRFFAVRPEGSVSTLKIQRTERGDSAVYLCASSLEFSGSPYTQYFGPGTRLTVL.

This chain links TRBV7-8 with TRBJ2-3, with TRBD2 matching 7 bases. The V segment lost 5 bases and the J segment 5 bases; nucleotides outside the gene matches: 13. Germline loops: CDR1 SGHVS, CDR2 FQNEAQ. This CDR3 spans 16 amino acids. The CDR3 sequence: CASSRGEGMWRDTQYF. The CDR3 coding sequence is TGTGCCAGCAGCCGTGGGGAGGGGATGTGGAGAGATACGCAGTATTTT.

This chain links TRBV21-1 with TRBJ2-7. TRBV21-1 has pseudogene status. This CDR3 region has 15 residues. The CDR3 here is CASSCQGAHGYEQYF. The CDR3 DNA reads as TGTGCCAGCAGCTGTCAGGGAGCCCACGGCTACGAGCAGTACTTC.

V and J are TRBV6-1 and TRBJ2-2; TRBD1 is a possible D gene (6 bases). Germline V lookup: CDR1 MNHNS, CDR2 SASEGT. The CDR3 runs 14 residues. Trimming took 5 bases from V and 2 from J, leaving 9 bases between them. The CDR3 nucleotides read TGTGCCAGCAGTCTACAGGGAAACACCGGGGAGCTGTTTTTT. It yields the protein CASSLQGNTGELFF.